This T cell receptor beta chain was sequenced in a study of blood T cell repertoires in COVID-19. Deletions cut 1 base from V and 6 bases from J, with 13 bases between. The CDR3 length is 14 residues. Germline loops: CDR1 MDHEN, CDR2 SYDVKM. Original data processing: Scientists estimated how many nucleated cells there were by amplifying reference gene primers. Profiling relied on immunoSEQ multiplex PCR, and the TCRdb table lists in-frame clones only, not all of them. V and J calls and clone size are as listed in that table; D and trimming were resolved from the DNA. The table shows about 50,000 clones, with approximately 82% occurring only once.

The sequencing sample was made of peripheral blood. V is TRBV28 and J is TRBJ2-7; perhaps TRBD2 as D (6 bases). The clonotype comes from a human donor in a cohort sampled during active COVID-19. CDR3 bases: TGTGCCAGCAGTTTATCACTCTGGGAGGCCGAGCAGTACTTC. Amino acids: CASSLSLWEAEQYF.